Presented here are 21 T cell receptor beta chains from one specimen sequenced in a study of T cells after yellow fever vaccination (dated by TCRdb to the late 2010s). The protocol used for the library was 5' RACE. For sequencing, an Illumina NovaSeq 6000 was employed. In TCRdb, the public reads were trimmed at Q25 with fastp and aligned with MiXCR, with productive beta chains retained. One record per CDR3 amino acid sequence lists the most common genes and DNA. Here the sample has more than 300,000 distinct CDR3 sequences; around 4.5% occur a single time. The top ten clones comprise just under 20% of the sample. Sample treatment or condition, as interpreted from the label and publication: live attenuated yellow fever vaccine strain. Sequenced material: PBMCs, taken 15 days after the yellow fever booster vaccination. Receptor source: a man aged 18 to 30 who received the YFV17D yellow fever vaccine.

The sample holds many counts of this clonotype. DNA of the CDR3: TGTGCCAGCAGGGGGGAGGGCACAGATACGCAGTATTTT. Its protein is CASRGEGTDTQYF. V is TRBV9 and J is TRBJ2-3; D may be TRBD2 (6 bases). The CDR3 is 13 amino acids. In germline, CDR1 is SGDLS, CDR2 YYNGEE. The V end was cut by 5 bases, the J end by 1 base, with 8 bases between.

This clonotype was picked up many times. This chain joins TRBV12-3 or TRBV12-4 and TRBJ1-2; no definite D call. Trimming stripped 4 bases from V and 3 bases from J, with 9 bases between. This CDR3 has 13 amino acids. The CDR3 reads CASSYWADYGYTF. The CDR3 DNA sequence: TGTGCCAGCAGTTACTGGGCGGACTATGGCTACACCTTC.

The rearrangement uses TRBV27 and TRBJ2-7, with D tentatively TRBD1 or TRBD2 (5 bases each). Trimming took 8 bases from V and 5 from J, leaving 16 bases between them. Germline lookup yields CDR1 MNHEY and CDR2 SMNVEV (reference sequence). The CDR3 extends over 13 amino acids. CDR3 sequence: CASGVVGGNEQYF. The CDR3 DNA sequence: TGTGCCAGCGGAGTGGTTGGGGGAAACGAGCAGTACTTC.

This clonotype occurred many times. The V and J genes are TRBV20-1 and TRBJ2-5; 7 nucleotides match TRBD2. V shed 5 bases, J shed 5 bases, and the junction held 11 bases outside the gene matches. This CDR3 has 14 residues. Germline V gene lookup returns CDR1 DFQATT and CDR2 SNEGSKA (reference sequence). The CDR3 DNA follows: TGCAGTGCTGTCATGTGGAAAGCGGGGGAGACCCAGTACTTC. It translates to CSAVMWKAGETQYF.

This clonotype was counted many times. J is TRBJ2-7 and V is TRBV6-2 or TRBV6-3; no definite D call. In germline, CDR1 is MNHEY, CDR2 SVGEGT. V was cut by 2 bases and J by 7 bases, with 12 bases left in between. The CDR3 consists of 13 residues. CDR3 region: CASSYLPSLEQYF. The DNA for the CDR3 is TGTGCCAGCAGTTACCTCCCCTCCCTGGAGCAGTACTTC.

This clonotype was recorded a few times. V gene TRBV3-1 combines with J gene TRBJ2-1; D is possibly TRBD1 (6 bases). V was shortened by 0 bases and J by 2 bases, with 11 bases between the two germline ends. The germline gives CDR1 LGHDT, CDR2 YNNKEL (reference sequence). CDR3 length equals 16 residues. The CDR3 region has the DNA TGTGCCAGCAGCCAAGACCCGACAGGCCCCTACAATGAGCAGTTCTTC. It translates to CASSQDPTGPYNEQFF.

The genes are TRBV4-1 and TRBJ2-3, with D possibly matching TRBD2 (7 bases). V lost 4 bases and J lost 4, with 18 bases in between. The germline CDR1 and CDR2 sequences are MGHRA and YSYEKL. There are 16 residues in the CDR3. The chain's CDR3 is CASSPYQGGVADTQYF. The DNA for the CDR3 is TGCGCCAGCAGCCCCTATCAAGGGGGGGTCGCAGATACGCAGTATTTT.

This clonotype was recorded at least ten times. The chain uses TRBV12-3 or TRBV12-4 and TRBJ2-3; D uncertain. CDR3 size: 14 residues. V lost 3 bases to trimming and J lost 4 bases, with 11 bases between them. CDR3 region: CASSFQPRADTQYF. The CDR3 DNA is TGTGCCAGCAGTTTTCAGCCTAGGGCAGATACGCAGTATTTT.

The CDR3 loop reads CASSYQGQNNEQFF. The CDR3 nucleotides are TGTGCCAGCAGTTACCAAGGACAGAACAATGAGCAGTTCTTC. This chain links TRBV6-5 with TRBJ2-1; a weak D match, TRBD1 (6 bases). Germline CDR1 is MNHEY and CDR2 is SVGAGI. V shed 2 bases and J shed 5 bases, with 10 bases lying between them. This CDR3 has 14 residues.

The chain combines TRBV2 with TRBJ2-7; TRBD1 might be the D (5 bases). The CDR3 loop spans 13 amino acids. Trimming removed 7 bases at V and 11 bases at J, with 21 bases between. Germline CDR1 reads SNHLY; CDR2 reads FYNNEI. The CDR3, as DNA: TGTGCCAGCACGTCGGGTAGCAGGGCGTGGAAGTACTTC. As protein: CASTSGSRAWKYF.

The chain is built from TRBV21-1 and TRBJ2-3; whether TRBD2, the table's D call, matches the DNA was not checked. TRBV21-1 is noted as a pseudogene. CDR3 length: 16 amino acids. CDR3: CASSLSSGGGTDTQYF. Written as DNA, the CDR3 is TGTGCCAGCAGCCTATCCTCGGGGGGGGGCACAGATACGCAGTATTTT.

The gene calls are TRBV2 and TRBJ1-2; D ambiguous. CDR1 and CDR2 (germline): SNHLY, FYNNEI. V lost 3 bases, J lost 7 bases, and 3 bases lay in between. This CDR3 contains 10 residues. The CDR3 coding sequence is TGTGCCAGCAGTGAGAGTGGCTACACCTTC. It codes for CASSESGYTF.

This clonotype showed up many times. J is TRBJ2-5 and V is TRBV6-6; tentatively, D is TRBD2 (7 bases). In germline, CDR1 is MNHNY, CDR2 SVGAGI (reference sequence). The CDR3 spans 15 residues. V gave up 8 bases and J gave up 5 bases, with 21 bases separating them. The CDR3 sequence: CASAYRRGPGETQYF. CDR3 DNA: TGTGCCAGCGCTTACAGGCGGGGGCCGGGCGAGACCCAGTACTTC.

The genes are TRBV7-2 and TRBJ2-3; possibly TRBD1 for D (6 bases). Germline assignment: CDR1 SGHTA and CDR2 FQGNSA. Trimming shortened V by 10 bases and J by 0 bases, and 11 bases separated the two germline ends. The CDR3 consists of 13 residues. CDR3 protein: CATQGSSTDTQYF. The CDR3 DNA reads as TGTGCCACCCAGGGGTCTAGCACAGATACGCAGTATTTT. Full variable domain (remainder filled in from reference TRBV7-2 and TRBJ2-3): GAGVSQSPSNKVTEKGKDVELRCDPISGHTALYWYRQSLGQGLEFLIYFQGNSAPDKSGLPSDRFSAERTGGSVSTLTIQRTQQEDSAVYLCATQGSSTDTQYFGPGTRLTVL.

This rearrangement joins TRBV12-3 or TRBV12-4 to TRBJ2-1; 11 bases align to TRBD1. J was trimmed by 8 bases and V by 2 bases; bases with no gene match: 14. CDR3 length: 18 amino acids. CDR3 in DNA: TGTGCCAGCAGTTTACTCTTTACCCCGGGACAGGGGGGCGATGAGCAGTTCTTC. This sequence encodes CASSLLFTPGQGGDEQFF.

The sample holds many counts of this clonotype. This rearrangement joins TRBV10-3 to TRBJ2-4; TRBD2 matches 12 bases. The CDR3 runs 17 residues. V shed 4 bases and J 3 bases; nucleotides not matched to a gene: 7. Germline V gene data show CDR1 as ENHRY and CDR2 as SYGVKD. This chain's CDR3 is CAISGLAGGPGKNIQYF. As DNA, the CDR3 is TGTGCCATCAGTGGGCTAGCGGGGGGGCCGGGCAAAAACATTCAGTACTTC.

This clonotype was counted only a few times. The chain joins TRBV12-3 or TRBV12-4 to TRBJ2-3; the match to TRBD2 covers 12 bases. This CDR3 has 17 residues. V lost 6 bases and J lost 0; bases outside the gene matches: 7. The CDR3 loop reads CASSGLAGTTSTDTQYF. The CDR3 bases are TGTGCCAGCAGCGGACTAGCGGGGACCACTAGCACAGATACGCAGTATTTT.

This clonotype occurred many times. V gene TRBV4-2 combines with J gene TRBJ2-4; D possibly uses TRBD1 or TRBD2 (6 bases each). Between the trimmed V and J ends, which lost 9 bases and 8 bases, there was a span of 17 bases. The CDR3 is made up of 13 amino acids. Germline V lookup: CDR1 LGHNA, CDR2 YNFKEQ. CDR3 sequence: CASRGVSADIQYF. The CDR3 region has the DNA TGTGCCAGTAGGGGGGTTTCCGCGGACATTCAGTACTTC.

V usage is TRBV15 and J usage is TRBJ2-5, with TRBD1 matching 8 bases. The CDR3 is made up of 16 amino acids. The V and J ends lost 5 bases and 4 bases, in that order; junction bases with no gene match: 12. Germline CDR1 and CDR2: LNHNV and YYDKDF (reference sequence). CDR3 sequence reads: CATSFDRGRKTETQYF. The CDR3 DNA follows: TGTGCCACCAGCTTCGACAGGGGACGCAAGACAGAGACCCAGTACTTC.

This clonotype was seen ten or more times. V gene TRBV5-1 combines with J gene TRBJ2-2; no reliable D call. Looked up from germline, CDR1 is SGHRS and CDR2 is YFSETQ. The CDR3 has 15 residues. Trimming cost V 1 base and J 0 bases, with 7 bases left between them. The CDR3 is CASSLTAANTGELFF. The CDR3 DNA sequence: TGCGCCAGCAGCTTGACAGCCGCGAACACCGGGGAGCTGTTTTTT.

This clonotype was counted between two and nine times. CDR3 sequence reads: CASSKTGGDEKLFF. The CDR3 DNA reads as TGTGCCAGCAGTAAGACAGGGGGGGATGAAAAACTGTTTTTT. The V gene is TRBV6-5, the J gene TRBJ1-4; 9 nucleotides line up with TRBD1. The germline V gene has CDR1 MNHEY and CDR2 SVGAGI. The CDR3 spans 14 residues. Unmatched junction bases numbered 4, after V lost 5 bases and J lost 6 bases.